This entry is about one TCR beta chain. Its antigen is as yet unknown. This entry is derived from a study of long-term antiretroviral therapy in people with HIV. Whole-study findings and limits: The repertoire was dominated at all time points by clones expanded before ART. ART preceded a rise in diversity that nonetheless stayed lower than in transplant donor controls.

The CDR3 runs 18 residues. V gave up 4 bases and J gave up 9 bases, with 25 bases separating them. Per the germline V gene, CDR1 is WNHNN and CDR2 is SYGVQD (reference sequence). An immunoSEQ assay, version v3.0, was performed at survey level. Libraries were prepared by immunoSEQ multiplex PCR; TCRdb keeps only in-frame clonotypes and omits some of them. The data contain approximately 31,000 clones, more than 95% of them seen just once; the ten biggest clones take up around 3.1%. None of the participants with HIV were treated outside the United States. Held in samples before DNA extraction were about 0.85-11 million cryopreserved PBMC.

The sequenced sample was unsorted PBMCs, obtained 6.9 years after starting antiretroviral therapy. This chain connects TRBV10-1 to TRBJ1-6; D possibly corresponds to TRBD1 (5 bases). The TCR sequence derives from a man aged 30-40 years with HIV. The CDR3 spells CASSARNGIIRGISPLHF. CDR3 nucleotides: TGCGCCAGCAGTGCCCGGAATGGGATCATTCGGGGGATTTCACCCCTCCACTTT.